Below, 13 T cell receptor beta chains from the same sample are listed, as sequenced in a study of blood T cell repertoires in COVID-19. Clones were sequenced by immunoSEQ multiplex PCR, and TCRdb holds only the in-frame ones, with some missing. Seen here are fewer than 400,000 clones, 75% to 90% observed once, and the top ten hold about 5%. Sample: PBMCs or T cells enriched from blood (not recorded which). These receptors all stem from a man under 40 who had recovered from COVID-19.

This clone showed up just once. The genes are TRBV27 and TRBJ2-5; 11 nucleotides match TRBD2. Germline V gene sequence: CDR1 MNHEY, CDR2 SMNVEV (reference sequence). This CDR3 region has 15 residues. The V segment lost 4 bases and the J segment 4 bases; nucleotides outside the gene matches: 5. CDR3 residues: CASSSLAGGGETQYF. The CDR3 DNA sequence: TGTGCCAGCAGTTCCCTAGCGGGGGGCGGAGAGACCCAGTACTTC.

This rearrangement joins TRBV6-5 to TRBJ2-7; weak D call: TRBD1 (6 bases). Germline loops: CDR1 MNHEY, CDR2 SVGAGI. The V end lost 5 bases, the J end lost 0 bases, and 8 bases lay between the germline ends. The CDR3 runs 13 residues. CDR3 sequence: CASSPDSSYEQYF. The CDR3 nucleotides are TGTGCCAGCAGTCCGGACAGCTCCTACGAGCAGTACTTC.

The V call is TRBV19, the J call TRBJ2-5; TRBD2 agrees at 7 bases. After removal of 4 bases from V and 2 bases from J, the junction contained 7 bases not matched to a gene. The CDR3 contains 15 residues. Germline lookup yields CDR1 LNHDA and CDR2 SQIVND (reference sequence). The CDR3 spells CASSTRAGQQETQYF. In nucleotides, the CDR3 is TGTGCCAGTAGTACCAGAGCGGGGCAACAAGAGACCCAGTACTTC.

The rearrangement joins TRBV10-2 to TRBJ2-2; 9 bases are a match to TRBD1. Germline loops: CDR1 WSHSY, CDR2 SAAADI. Trimming cost V 1 base and J 1 base; bases outside gene matches: 1. This CDR3 is 16 amino acids long. The CDR3 DNA reads as TGCGCCAGCAGTGAGTGGGACAGGGTGAACACCGGGGAGCTGTTTTTT. Protein: CASSEWDRVNTGELFF.

CDR3 DNA sequence: TGCGCCAGCAGCTCTGTAGGGGGCGTCTACGAGCAGTACTTC. Translation: CASSSVGGVYEQYF. The chain carries TRBV5-1 and TRBJ2-7; 7 bases agree with TRBD1. The CDR3 sequence is 14 residues long. Trimming removed 3 bases from V and 3 bases from J; junction bases left unmatched: 6. In germline, CDR1 is SGHRS, CDR2 YFSETQ.

The chain combines TRBV4-1 with TRBJ1-1; no reliable D call. CDR1 and CDR2 from the germline V gene are MGHRA and YSYEKL. The V and J ends lost 0 bases and 1 base respectively, with 9 bases between them. This CDR3 comprises 15 residues. The CDR3 nucleotides read TGCGCCAGCAGCCAAGATGAGGTGGGGAACACTGAAGCTTTCTTT. This translates into CASSQDEVGNTEAFF.

V is TRBV27 and J is TRBJ2-7; D may be TRBD2 (6 bases). CDR1 and CDR2 (germline): MNHEY, SMNVEV (reference sequence). V was trimmed by 2 bases and J by 2 bases, leaving 13 bases between them. The CDR3 extends over 15 amino acids. The CDR3 DNA is TGTGCCAGCAGTTTAGTGGGACTGCGAACCTACGAGCAGTACTTC. It is translated as CASSLVGLRTYEQYF.

The CDR3 DNA follows: TGTGCCAGCAAGAGGACAGGCGGCACCGGGGAGCTGTTTTTT. Protein: CASKRTGGTGELFF. The genes are TRBV6-5 and TRBJ2-2; 7 bases are a match to TRBD1. This CDR3 comprises 14 residues. With V trimmed by 7 bases and J by 4 bases, 6 bases remained unmatched. Germline CDR1 reads MNHEY; CDR2 reads SVGAGI.

The chain combines TRBV9 with TRBJ1-2, with TRBD1 as a possible D gene (5 bases). Germline V lookup: CDR1 SGDLS, CDR2 YYNGEE. The CDR3 is made up of 15 amino acids. V lost 4 bases and J 0 bases, leaving 13 bases between the germline ends. CDR3 residues: CASSPWGRSNYGYTF. The DNA for the CDR3 is TGTGCCAGCAGCCCTTGGGGCAGATCTAACTATGGCTACACCTTC.

The V gene is TRBV28, the J gene TRBJ1-6; TRBD1 might be the D (6 bases). The V end lost 2 bases, the J end lost 0 bases, and 8 bases lay between the germline ends. Germline V lookup: CDR1 MDHEN, CDR2 SYDVKM. The CDR3 consists of 16 residues. CDR3 amino acids: CASSLRGSSYNSPLHF. CDR3 nucleotides: TGTGCCAGCAGTTTAAGGGGGAGCTCCTATAATTCACCCCTCCACTTT.

The J gene is TRBJ1-4, the V gene TRBV9; tentative D call: TRBD1 (5 bases). Germline V lookup: CDR1 SGDLS, CDR2 YYNGEE. The V gene lost 4 bases and the J gene lost 7 bases, with 17 bases spanning the gap. The CDR3 spans 15 residues. The chain's CDR3 is CASSFHGGGGEKLFF. The CDR3 nucleotides are TGTGCCAGCAGCTTCCACGGGGGGGGTGGTGAAAAACTGTTTTTT.

V and J are TRBV30 and TRBJ1-3; D is undetermined. In germline, CDR1 is GTSNPN, CDR2 SVGIG (reference sequence). The V end lost 3 bases, the J end lost 2 bases, and 8 bases lay between the germline ends. This CDR3 spans 13 amino acids. CDR3 sequence (DNA): TGTGCCTGGAGGGTCGGGGCTGGAAACACCATATATTTT. Its translation is CAWRVGAGNTIYF.

A word on this clone: Different DNA sequences within this sample yield the same CDR3. The V call is TRBV18, the J call TRBJ2-5, with TRBD1 matching 7 bases. Germline V lookup: CDR1 KGHSH, CDR2 LQKENI. After removal of 3 bases from V and 2 bases from J, the junction contained 3 bases not matched to a gene. This CDR3 is built from 14 residues. CDR3 sequence: CASSPRDSQETQYF. The CDR3 DNA reads TGTGCCAGCTCACCCCGGGACAGTCAAGAGACCCAGTACTTC.